The 12 T cell receptor beta chains in this list originate from one sample, sequenced in a study of T cells in Graves' hyperthyroidism and ophthalmopathy. Authors of the study amplified TCR beta CDR3 regions from RNA transcripts. First-round RT-PCR of the TCR CDR3 relied on the HTBI primer set. TCRdb re-derived calls from the multiplex PCR reads in MiXCR, one entry per CDR3 protein. Of approximately 600,000 distinct CDR3 sequences in the sample, over 12% were seen once. Sequenced input: blood. Receptors originate from a woman between 18 and 29 years old with Graves' ophthalmopathy.

The chain employs TRBV7-6 and TRBJ2-4; 10 bases fit TRBD2. CDR1 SGHVS and CDR2 FNYEAQ come from the germline V gene. This CDR3 is 20 amino acids long. V shed 3 bases, J shed 0 bases, and the junction held 14 bases outside the gene matches. CDR3 in amino acids: CASSLSASGSGVQAKNIQYF. The CDR3 DNA follows: TGTGCCAGCAGCTTGTCGGCTAGCGGGAGTGGGGTCCAAGCCAAAAACATTCAGTACTTC.

Concerning this clonotype itself: A much larger clone lies a single base off, so this may be a read error. The chain couples TRBV28 to TRBJ1-2, with 9 bases matching TRBD1. The germline CDR1 and CDR2 sequences are MDHEN and SYDVKM. J lost 0 bases, V lost 6 bases, and 8 bases had no gene match. The CDR3 is made up of 16 amino acids. The CDR3 protein is CASSAYTGGPNYGYTF. The CDR3 DNA sequence: TGTGCCAGCAGCGCATACACAGGGGGCCCTAACTATGGCTACACCTTC.

This clonotype was seen ten or more times. At one end, the junction sequence differs from germline, possibly due to a read error. The CDR3 sequence: CASSLGTAFSDF. The CDR3 nucleotides read TGTGCCAGCAGTCTCGGGACGGCCTTCTCTGACTTC. The chain employs TRBV28 and TRBJ2-7, with D perhaps assigned TRBD1 or TRBD2 (5 bases each). Per germline, CDR1 MDHEN and CDR2 SYDVKM. The length of the CDR3 is 12 residues.

With regard to this clonotype: This may come from a read error, since a much larger clone is one base off. This sequence joins TRBV10-3 and TRBJ2-4, with D possibly being TRBD1 or TRBD2 (6 bases each). Germline V CDR1 and CDR2: ENHRY, SYGVKD. With 2 bases removed from V and 0 bases from J, the gap between germline ends came to 14 bases. CDR3 length: 17 amino acids. CDR3 DNA sequence: TGTGCCATCAGTGAGCGGGGGCGCGGGCTAGCCAAAAACATTCAGTACTTC. Amino acids: CAISERGRGLAKNIQYF.

This clonotype showed up many times. J is TRBJ1-1 and V is TRBV15; D is uncertain. The V end lost 0 bases, the J end lost 4 bases, and 18 bases lay between the germline ends. Germline lookup yields CDR1 LNHNV and CDR2 YYDKDF (reference sequence). The CDR3 totals 17 residues. CDR3 bases: TGTGCCACCAGCAGAGATAGTTTCGGGGTTTTTCGCACTGAAGCTTTCTTT. Encoded protein: CATSRDSFGVFRTEAFF.

This rearrangement joins TRBV25-1 to TRBJ1-1, with 7 bases aligning to TRBD1. CDR1 is MGHDK and CDR2 is SYGVNS in the germline V gene. The V segment lost 7 bases and the J segment 1 base; nucleotides outside the gene matches: 3. CDR3 length: 13 amino acids. CDR3 DNA: TGTGCCAGCATGGGGGACAGGAACACTGAAGCTTTCTTT. Translated, it gives CASMGDRNTEAFF.

The chain is built from TRBV20-1 and TRBJ2-5; 9 bases are shared with TRBD2. Looked up from germline, CDR1 is DFQATT and CDR2 is SNEGSKA (reference sequence). CDR3 length: 14 residues. The trim removed 7 bases at V and 1 base at J, leaving 7 bases unmatched. The CDR3, as DNA: TGCAGTGGGGAAGAACTAGCGGGCCAAGAGACCCAGTACTTC. This translates into CSGEELAGQETQYF.

This clonotype has just a few counts. CDR3 nucleotides: TGTGCCAGCAGCACCGGGACAACTAACTATGGCTACACCTTC. Protein: CASSTGTTNYGYTF. This chain links TRBV7-9 with TRBJ1-2; weak D call: TRBD1 (6 bases). CDR1 SEHNR and CDR2 FQNEAQ come from the germline V gene (reference sequence). Trimming left V 5 bases short and J 0 bases short, with 10 bases between. The CDR3 is made up of 14 amino acids.

The chain links TRBV19 to TRBJ2-3; 8 bases fit TRBD2. V lost 10 bases, J lost 3 bases, and 9 bases stayed unmatched. This CDR3 has 14 amino acids. The germline V gene encodes CDR1 LNHDA and CDR2 SQIVND (reference sequence). DNA of the CDR3: TGTGCCACCCAGCGGGAGTCATGGACAGATACGCAGTATTTT. Translated: CATQRESWTDTQYF. Based on the CDR3 plus reference TRBV19 and TRBJ2-3, the full variable domain is DGGITQSPKYLFRKEGQNVTLSCEQNLNHDAMYWYRQDPGQGLRLIYYSQIVNDFQKGDIAEGYSVSREKKESFPLTVTSAQKNPTAFYLCATQRESWTDTQYFGPGTRLTVL.

This clonotype came up a few times. This chain links TRBV2 with TRBJ1-1; 10 bases agree with TRBD1. Germline V lookup: CDR1 SNHLY, CDR2 FYNNEI. CDR3 size: 18 residues. V shed 4 bases and J 4 bases; nucleotides not matched to a gene: 15. CDR3 protein: CASSGPGQGGGGGTEAFF. CDR3 in DNA: TGTGCCAGCAGTGGCCCTGGACAGGGGGGGGGTGGGGGCACTGAAGCTTTCTTT.

The V and J genes are TRBV25-1 and TRBJ2-5; TRBD2 aligns across 11 bases. Germline lookup yields CDR1 MGHDK and CDR2 SYGVNS. Trimming at V came to 1 base and at J to 2 bases, leaving 6 bases not matched to a gene. The CDR3 consists of 17 residues. The CDR3 reads CASSESQGLADQETQYF. DNA for the CDR3: TGTGCCAGCAGTGAATCTCAGGGACTAGCGGATCAAGAGACCCAGTACTTC. Full variable domain (missing parts from reference TRBV25-1 and TRBJ2-5): EADIYQTPRYLVIGTGKKITLECSQTMGHDKMYWYQQDPGMELHLIHYSYGVNSTEKGDLSSESTVSRIRTEHFPLTLESARPSHTSQYLCASSESQGLADQETQYFGPGTRLLVL.

This clonotype was seen many times. The rearrangement joins TRBV19 to TRBJ2-5; 13 bases match TRBD2. This CDR3 comprises 15 residues. CDR1 and CDR2 (germline): LNHDA, SQIVND (reference sequence). Unmatched junction bases numbered 6, after V lost 6 bases and J lost 5 bases. DNA of the CDR3: TGTGCCAGTAGCGGACTAGCGGGAGCGTATGAGACCCAGTACTTC. Translating gives CASSGLAGAYETQYF. The entire variable domain, with the rest obtained from reference TRBV19 and TRBJ2-5, is as follows: DGGITQSPKYLFRKEGQNVTLSCEQNLNHDAMYWYRQDPGQGLRLIYYSQIVNDFQKGDIAEGYSVSREKKESFPLTVTSAQKNPTAFYLCASSGLAGAYETQYFGPGTRLLVL.